Below, 27 T cell receptor beta chains from the same sample are listed, as sequenced in a study of T cell responses to AZD1222 COVID-19 vaccine. Clones were sequenced by immunoSEQ multiplex PCR, and TCRdb holds only the in-frame ones, with some missing. This table has 140,000 to 150,000 clones, roughly nine tenths appearing once. Sequencing was performed on peripheral blood, taken 28 days after the second AZD1222 dose. Receptors originate from an adult who received the AZD1222 COVID-19 vaccine.

This clone has a single count. V and J are TRBV7-3 and TRBJ2-1, with a weak D call TRBD2 (6 bases). Germline-derived CDR1 and CDR2 are SGHTA and FQGTGA. Trimming removed 2 bases at V and 4 bases at J, with 9 bases between. This CDR3 has 14 residues. CDR3 sequence: CASSLGGGYNEQFF. The CDR3 DNA follows: TGTGCCAGCAGCTTAGGGGGAGGATACAATGAGCAGTTCTTC.

The chain couples TRBV13 to TRBJ2-3; a weak D match, TRBD2 (5 bases). There are 13 residues in the CDR3. Germline CDR1 and CDR2: PRHDT and FYEKMQ (reference sequence). V shed 1 base and J shed 3 bases, with 5 bases lying between them. CDR3 amino acids: CASSLAGTDTQYF. DNA for the CDR3: TGTGCCAGCAGCTTAGCGGGGACAGATACGCAGTATTTT.

The V gene is TRBV18, the J gene TRBJ1-1, with D possibly being TRBD1 (5 bases). This CDR3 is built from 13 residues. Trimming removed 0 bases from V and 7 bases from J, with 9 bases in between. Germline CDR1 KGHSH, CDR2 LQKENI. The CDR3 region is CASSPPRGREAFF. The CDR3 DNA reads TGTGCCAGCTCACCACCGCGGGGACGTGAAGCTTTCTTT.

The chain carries TRBV10-2 and TRBJ2-5; D not resolved. The V gene's germline CDR1 is WSHSY and CDR2 SAAADI. The CDR3 is 11 amino acids. With 5 bases removed from V and 1 base from J, the gap between germline ends came to 2 bases. The CDR3 sequence: CASSLQETQYF. As DNA, the CDR3 is TGCGCCAGCAGTCTCCAAGAGACCCAGTACTTC.

The rearrangement links TRBV9 to TRBJ2-1; TRBD1 might be the D (6 bases). The V gene's germline CDR1 is SGDLS and CDR2 YYNGEE. This CDR3 is built from 13 residues. V was trimmed by 0 bases and J by 11 bases, leaving 12 bases between them. CDR3 sequence (DNA): TGTGCCAGCAGCGTAGTAAGGGGGAGTCAGCAGTTCTTC. Protein sequence: CASSVVRGSQQFF.

The chain carries TRBV18 and TRBJ1-6; the match to TRBD1 covers 9 bases. Germline V gives CDR1 KGHSH, CDR2 LQKENI. Trimming took 2 bases from V and 12 from J; bases not matched to a gene: 8. CDR3 length: 15 amino acids. The CDR3 DNA reads as TGTGCCAGCTCACCAGTCGGGACAGGGAGGGGACCCCTCCACTTT. This sequence encodes CASSPVGTGRGPLHF.

V usage is TRBV9 and J usage is TRBJ1-2; TRBD1 matches 10 bases. Germline V gene sequence: CDR1 SGDLS, CDR2 YYNGEE. CDR3 length: 18 amino acids. The ends lost 2 bases at V and 4 bases at J; junction bases unmatched: 14. The CDR3 nucleotides read TGTGCCAGCAGCGTTAATCGGGACAGGGGAATAAGGAGCTATGGCTACACCTTC. This sequence encodes CASSVNRDRGIRSYGYTF.

This chain connects TRBV6-1 to TRBJ1-3; D uncertain. CDR3 length: 15 residues. The germline V gene has CDR1 MNHNS and CDR2 SASEGT. V lost 1 base, J lost 0 bases, and 7 bases lay in between. CDR3 region: CASSEGEDSGNTIYF. The CDR3 coding sequence is TGTGCCAGCAGTGAAGGGGAGGACTCTGGAAACACCATATATTTT.

The gene calls are TRBV6-5 and TRBJ2-5; 11 bases map to TRBD1. The end of the DNA is better explained by TRBJ2-7, so the J call may be wrong. This CDR3 is 15 amino acids long. Germline CDR1 reads MNHEY; CDR2 reads SVGAGI. CDR3 amino acids: CASSSGQGAIYEQYF. The CDR3 coding sequence is TGTGCCAGCAGTTCCGGACAGGGGGCCATCTACGAGCAGTACTTC.

This rearrangement joins TRBV5-1 to TRBJ1-6; TRBD1 agrees at 9 bases. CDR1 SGHRS and CDR2 YFSETQ come from the germline V gene. The CDR3 spans 16 residues. Trimming removed 0 bases from V and 8 bases from J; junction bases left unmatched: 6. CDR3 residues: CASSLGRTGVDSPLHF. DNA of the CDR3: TGCGCCAGCAGCTTGGGAAGGACAGGGGTTGATTCACCCCTCCACTTT.

The rearrangement links TRBV6-2 or TRBV6-3 to TRBJ1-5; 7 nucleotides agree with TRBD1. V lost 6 bases, J lost 6 bases, and 8 bases stayed unmatched. The CDR3 is made up of 14 amino acids. Germline CDR1 and CDR2: MNHEY and SVGEGT. This chain's CDR3 is CASSAQGRGQPQHF. As DNA, the CDR3 is TGTGCCAGCAGCGCACAGGGGCGGGGTCAGCCCCAGCATTTT.

This chain uses TRBV19 with TRBJ1-4; 9 bases fit TRBD1. The V and J ends lost 9 bases and 8 bases, in that order; junction bases with no gene match: 7. The CDR3 runs 13 residues. CDR1 is LNHDA and CDR2 is SQIVND in the germline V gene (reference sequence). The CDR3 sequence is CASQGQGGEKLFF. The CDR3 region has the DNA TGTGCCAGCCAGGGACAGGGAGGCGAAAAACTGTTTTTT.

The chain has TRBV6-4 and TRBJ2-1, with D perhaps matching TRBD2 (5 bases). The CDR3 length is 15 residues. CDR1 is MRHNA and CDR2 is SNTAGT in the germline V gene. V shed 10 bases and J shed 8 bases, with 24 bases lying between them. CDR3 DNA: TGTGCCACCTCTGGCGGAGGAGGTAGTAGGGATGAGCAGTTCTTC. This sequence encodes CATSGGGGSRDEQFF.

The V call is TRBV11-2, the J call TRBJ2-7, with D hard to call. Germline V gene lookup returns CDR1 SGHAT and CDR2 FQNNGV. The V gene lost 5 bases and the J gene lost 1 base, with 9 bases spanning the gap. This CDR3 is 13 amino acids long. The CDR3 coding sequence is TGTGCCAGCAGCAAAGACCAGTCCTACGAGCAGTACTTC. Amino acids: CASSKDQSYEQYF.

This chain uses TRBV18 with TRBJ2-2, with D hard to call. V lost 3 bases to trimming and J lost 5 bases, with 16 bases between them. The CDR3 runs to 16 residues. Looked up from germline, CDR1 is KGHSH and CDR2 is LQKENI. CDR3 coding DNA: TGTGCCAGCTCACCCAAATTAATGGGCGGAACCGGGGAGCTGTTTTTT. Amino acid sequence: CASSPKLMGGTGELFF.

This chain connects TRBV9 to TRBJ2-7, with 10 bases matching TRBD2. This CDR3 spans 15 amino acids. The V gene's germline CDR1 is SGDLS and CDR2 YYNGEE. Trimming cost V 3 bases and J 3 bases; bases outside gene matches: 6. In nucleotides, the CDR3 is TGTGCCAGCAGCGCCTCACCTAGCGGGAGCTACGAGCAGTACTTC. Encoded protein: CASSASPSGSYEQYF.

The chain employs TRBV7-6 and TRBJ2-5; TRBD1 matches 7 bases. This CDR3 has 17 amino acids. CDR1 is SGHVS, CDR2 FNYEAQ, per germline. J lost 0 bases, V lost 4 bases, and 11 bases had no gene match. Here the CDR3 DNA reads TGTGCCAGCAGCTCCCGCCGGGACAGTAGGTACCAAGAGACCCAGTACTTC. This translates into CASSSRRDSRYQETQYF.

The V and J genes are TRBV20-1 and TRBJ1-2; a possible D gene is TRBD1 (6 bases). CDR1 and CDR2 from the germline V gene are DFQATT and SNEGSKA (reference sequence). The CDR3 is 11 amino acids. V was clipped by 7 bases and J by 6 bases, with 12 bases between them. CDR3 region: CSGGGRDGYTF. The CDR3 DNA reads as TGCAGTGGGGGGGGGCGGGATGGCTACACCTTC.

This chain connects TRBV5-6 to TRBJ2-3; TRBD1 agrees at 10 bases. The CDR3 has 13 amino acids. Germline V gives CDR1 SGHDT, CDR2 YYEEEE. J was trimmed by 10 bases and V by 4 bases; bases with no gene match: 6. The CDR3 sequence: CASSGPGQGPQYF. The CDR3 DNA reads as TGTGCCAGCAGCGGACCGGGACAGGGGCCGCAGTATTTT.

This sequence joins TRBV19 and TRBJ2-1; the D is unclear. This CDR3 is 13 amino acids long. Trimming removed 7 bases at V and 2 bases at J, with 9 bases between. Germline V gives CDR1 LNHDA, CDR2 SQIVND (reference sequence). The CDR3 is CASNPSPYNEQFF. Here the CDR3 DNA reads TGTGCCAGTAACCCAAGTCCCTACAATGAGCAGTTCTTC.

The chain recombines TRBV19 with TRBJ1-2; TRBD1 matches 8 bases. Germline V lookup: CDR1 LNHDA, CDR2 SQIVND (reference sequence). The V and J ends lost 5 bases and 6 bases, in that order; junction bases with no gene match: 5. This CDR3 comprises 13 residues. The CDR3 sequence is CASSPDREDGYTF. In nucleotides, the CDR3 is TGTGCCAGTAGTCCGGACAGGGAAGATGGCTACACCTTC.

The V gene is TRBV19, the J gene TRBJ1-5, with D unclear. Germline V gene data show CDR1 as LNHDA and CDR2 as SQIVND (reference sequence). This CDR3 spans 13 amino acids. The V end lost 9 bases, the J end lost 2 bases, and 11 bases lay between the germline ends. CDR3 coding DNA: TGTGCCAGCGTGGATTCGGGCAATCAGCCCCAGCATTTT. Protein product: CASVDSGNQPQHF.

The chain recombines TRBV6-5 with TRBJ2-7; TRBD2 agrees at 13 bases. This CDR3 region has 15 residues. Trimming cost V 2 bases and J 3 bases; bases outside gene matches: 1. Germline CDR1 MNHEY, CDR2 SVGAGI. CDR3 in DNA: TGTGCCAGCAGTTACGGGACTAGCGGGGACTACGAGCAGTACTTC. This gives the protein CASSYGTSGDYEQYF.

The chain couples TRBV7-9 to TRBJ1-4; TRBD1 agrees at 8 bases. CDR3 length: 13 residues. V was clipped by 7 bases and J by 6 bases; unmatched bases: 4. The germline V gene has CDR1 SEHNR and CDR2 FQNEAQ (reference sequence). DNA of the CDR3: TGTGCCAGCATGGGGACAGGATATGAAAAACTGTTTTTT. Protein: CASMGTGYEKLFF.

The rearrangement links TRBV11-3 to TRBJ2-2; D could derive from TRBD1 or TRBD2 (5 bases each). The CDR3 has 13 amino acids. Trimming stripped 6 bases from V and 5 bases from J, with 10 bases between. CDR1 and CDR2 (germline): SGHNT, YENEEA. CDR3 DNA sequence: TGTGCCAGCAGTCAGAGGGGAACCGGGGAGCTGTTTTTT. Translation: CASSQRGTGELFF. Variable domain in full (rest from reference TRBV11-3 and TRBJ2-2): EAGVVQSPRYKIIEKKQPVAFWCNPISGHNTLYWYLQNLGQGPELLIRYENEEAVDDSQLPKDRFSAERLKGVDSTLKIQPAELGDSAVYLCASSQRGTGELFFGEGSRLTVL.

V gene TRBV18 combines with J gene TRBJ2-7; 10 bases match TRBD1. The junction had 9 bases not matched to a gene; V was cut back by 6 bases and J by 7 bases. The germline V gene has CDR1 KGHSH and CDR2 LQKENI. The CDR3 is made up of 14 amino acids. As DNA, the CDR3 is TGTGCCAGCTCCCCCGGGACAGGGGCCGTGGAGCAGTACTTC. This sequence encodes CASSPGTGAVEQYF.

The chain uses TRBV10-3 and TRBJ1-2; D remains ambiguous. This CDR3 region has 17 residues. Germline V CDR1 and CDR2: ENHRY, SYGVKD. Trimming cost V 0 bases and J 1 base, with 15 bases left between them. CDR3 loop: CAISESARGGFNYGYTF. CDR3 nucleotide sequence: TGTGCCATCAGTGAGTCCGCCAGAGGAGGTTTTAACTATGGCTACACCTTC.